This TCR beta chain was observed in a study of technical replicates of blood from several donors. Assay: immunoSEQ multiplex PCR; the TCRdb copy retains only in-frame clones and omits some. This sample carries around 16,000 clones, approximately 80% of them seen once, and the ten largest clones take about a tenth. The sequenced sample consisted of PBMCs. This sequence was found in a human donor in good health. Some clones in this sample may be carry-over from other donors' samples.

CDR3 nucleotide sequence: TGTGCCAGCAGCTTGGCGGGAGCGTCCTACAATGAGCAGTTCTTC. It specifies CASSLAGASYNEQFF. The genes are TRBV5-4 and TRBJ2-1; tentative D call: TRBD2 (6 bases). The CDR3 is 15 amino acids. Germline loops: CDR1 SGHNT, CDR2 YYREEE (reference sequence). Trimming left V 0 bases short and J 1 base short, with 8 bases between.